The TCR beta chain described here comes from a study of CD8+ T cells in alopecia areata. On the study more broadly: The graft donors were roughly 6-13-month-old C3H/HeJ mice with spontaneous alopecia, and their skin went to approximately 7-11-week-old female C3H/HeJ mice.

Regarding this clone: The gene names here belong to mouse. The sequenced fragment ends 3 residues before the CDR3 boundary, so the rest is inferred from the germline J gene.

The V end was cut by 2 bases, the J end by 2 bases, with 8 bases between. In germline, CDR1 is FNHDT, CDR2 SITEND (reference sequence). There are 15 residues in the CDR3. As the sequencing template, cDNA was produced by extracting RNA and reverse transcribing it. TCRdb's table, derived via immunoSEQ multiplex PCR, lists solely in-frame clones and lacks some. The sample counts around 300,000 clones, none seen once; the ten largest own about 1.1%. On the basis of CD4, CD8alpha, NKG2D, NKG2ACE and other markers, pooled cutaneous lymph node cells were sorted. Sequenced input: CD4+ T cells sorted from a lymph node. This clonotype was sampled from a C3H/HeJ mouse with alopecia areata. MHC haplotype here: H2-k. The chain has TRBV19 and TRBJ1-6; tentative D call: TRBD1 (6 bases). TRBJ1-6 is designated an ORF whose function remains uncertain. CDR3 DNA (partial): TGTGCCAGCAGTATGGCAGGGGCCTATAATTCGCCC. Translating gives CASSMAGAYNSP. The CDR3, in full, reads CASSMAGAYNSPLYF.